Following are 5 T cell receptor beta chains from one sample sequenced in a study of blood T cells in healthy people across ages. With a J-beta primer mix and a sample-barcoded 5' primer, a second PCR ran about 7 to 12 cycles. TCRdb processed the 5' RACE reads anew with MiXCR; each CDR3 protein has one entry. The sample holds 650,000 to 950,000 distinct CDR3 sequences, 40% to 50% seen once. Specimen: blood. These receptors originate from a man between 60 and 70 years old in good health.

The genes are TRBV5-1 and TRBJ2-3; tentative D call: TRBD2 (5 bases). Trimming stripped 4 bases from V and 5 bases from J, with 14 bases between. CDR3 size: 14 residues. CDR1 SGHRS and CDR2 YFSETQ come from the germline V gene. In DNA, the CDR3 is TGCGCCAGCAGCGAGGGTCCTGGGGAAGATACGCAGTATTTT. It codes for CASSEGPGEDTQYF.

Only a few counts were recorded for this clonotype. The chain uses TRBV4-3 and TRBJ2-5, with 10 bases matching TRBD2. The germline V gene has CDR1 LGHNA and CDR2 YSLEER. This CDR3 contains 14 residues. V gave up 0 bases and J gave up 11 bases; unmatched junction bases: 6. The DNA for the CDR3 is TGCGCCAGCAGCCAAGAACTAGCGGGGAGGGAGCAGTACTTC. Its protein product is CASSQELAGREQYF.

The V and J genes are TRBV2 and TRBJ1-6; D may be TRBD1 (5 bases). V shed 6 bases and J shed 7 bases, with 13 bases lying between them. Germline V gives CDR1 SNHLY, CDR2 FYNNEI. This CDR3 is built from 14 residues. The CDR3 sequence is CASRLGRRNSPLHF. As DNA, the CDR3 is TGTGCCAGCAGGCTGGGACGGAGAAATTCACCCCTCCACTTT. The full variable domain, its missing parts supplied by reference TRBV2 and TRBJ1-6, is EPEVTQTPSHQVTQMGQEVILRCVPISNHLYFYWYRQILGQKVEFLVSFYNNEISEKSEIFDDQFSVERPDGSNFTLKIRSTKLEDSAMYFCASRLGRRNSPLHFGNGTRLTVT.

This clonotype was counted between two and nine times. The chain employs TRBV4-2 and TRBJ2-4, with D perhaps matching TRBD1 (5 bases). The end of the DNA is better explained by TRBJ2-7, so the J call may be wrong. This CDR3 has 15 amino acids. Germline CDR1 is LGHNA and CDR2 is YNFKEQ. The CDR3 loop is CASSQYLGRGHEQYF. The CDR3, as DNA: TGTGCCAGCAGCCAATACCTCGGAAGGGGCCACGAGCAGTACTTC.

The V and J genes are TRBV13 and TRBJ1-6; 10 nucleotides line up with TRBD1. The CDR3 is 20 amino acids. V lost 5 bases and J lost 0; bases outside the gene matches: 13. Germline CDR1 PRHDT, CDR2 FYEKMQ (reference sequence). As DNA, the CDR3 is TGTGCCAGCAGCACCATTCCGACAGGGGGCGAAGGCTCCTATAATTCACCCCTCCACTTT. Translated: CASSTIPTGGEGSYNSPLHF.